This TCR beta chain appears in the sequencing data of a study of T cell repertoires in cytomegalovirus infection. On the study more broadly: It was the public TCR beta signatures that indicated both CMV infection and matching HLA type. The study's findings and limits: Frequencies of public TCR beta families were cumulated, and this identified carriers of CMV plus the relevant HLA. Dominating the ex vivo response were HLA-C-restricted CMV-specific TCR beta clonotypes.

Note on this clonotype: Its antigen is still unknown.

TCRdb used MiXCR to reprocess the reads, holding one entry per CDR3 protein. This table holds approximately 250,000 distinct CDR3 sequences, about 23% found once. This CDR3 has 13 residues. The V end lost 10 bases, the J end lost 1 base, and 13 bases lay between the germline ends. Germline V CDR1 and CDR2: SNHLY, FYNNEI. The V and J genes are TRBV2 and TRBJ1-1, with no clear D. The specimen sequenced was CD8+ T cells from PBMCs. This clonotype originated in a human donor in good health (CMV status not recorded). Some clones in this sample may be carry-over from other donors' samples. The CDR3 DNA reads as TGTGCCACCCACGAGGAGGAGAACACTGAAGCTTTCTTT. It is translated as CATHEEENTEAFF.